This T cell receptor beta chain comes out of a study of blood T cell repertoires in COVID-19. Study at large: Acute and convalescent COVID-19 samples came from the United States, Italy and Spain. T cells, B-cell-depleted T cells, or PBMCs provided the cDNA or gDNA that served as material.

Germline CDR1 reads KGHDR; CDR2 reads SFDVKD. This CDR3 region has 21 residues. J was trimmed by 6 bases and V by 3 bases; bases with no gene match: 20. In the source study's methods: Estimated nucleated cell counts came from reference gene primer amplification. The repertoire was sequenced with immunoSEQ multiplex PCR; TCRdb's copy has only in-frame clones and lacks some. V, J and clone size are taken as reported in that table, and D and trimming were inferred from the DNA itself. The table includes over 65,000 clones, 81% detected once. The sequencing input was peripheral blood. The chain is built from TRBV24-1 and TRBJ2-3, with TRBD2 matching over 13 bases. The sequence was obtained from an older man with acute or convalescent COVID-19. CDR3 sequence: CATSDGFLGTSGTAMGDTQYF. The CDR3 DNA follows: TGTGCCACCAGTGATGGATTTCTGGGGACTAGCGGGACCGCCATGGGGGATACGCAGTATTTT.